This note documents a single TCR beta chain sequence. The data originate from a study of blood T cell repertoires in COVID-19. Study at large: PBMCs, B-cell-depleted T cells, or T cells provided the cDNA or gDNA that made up the material.

Germline V gene data show CDR1 as SGDLS and CDR2 as YYNGEE. Trimming left V 4 bases short and J 0 bases short, with 11 bases between. This CDR3 is 15 amino acids long. Authors' analysis steps: Reference gene primer amplification in the assay estimated nucleated cell counts. Profiling relied on immunoSEQ multiplex PCR, and the TCRdb table lists in-frame clones only, not all of them. That table supplies the V and J calls and clone size; D and trimming were determined from the DNA. The repertoire has 70,000 to 90,000 clones, under 80% of them found once; the top ten carry just over 2.5%. Sequencing was done on a sample of peripheral blood. The chain employs TRBV9 and TRBJ1-3; D may be TRBD1 (6 bases). The clonotype comes from a human donor with acute or convalescent COVID-19. The donor label of this sample is uncertain. The CDR3 protein is CASSLTGNSGNTIYF. The CDR3 nucleotides are TGTGCCAGCAGCCTCACAGGGAACTCTGGAAACACCATATATTTT.